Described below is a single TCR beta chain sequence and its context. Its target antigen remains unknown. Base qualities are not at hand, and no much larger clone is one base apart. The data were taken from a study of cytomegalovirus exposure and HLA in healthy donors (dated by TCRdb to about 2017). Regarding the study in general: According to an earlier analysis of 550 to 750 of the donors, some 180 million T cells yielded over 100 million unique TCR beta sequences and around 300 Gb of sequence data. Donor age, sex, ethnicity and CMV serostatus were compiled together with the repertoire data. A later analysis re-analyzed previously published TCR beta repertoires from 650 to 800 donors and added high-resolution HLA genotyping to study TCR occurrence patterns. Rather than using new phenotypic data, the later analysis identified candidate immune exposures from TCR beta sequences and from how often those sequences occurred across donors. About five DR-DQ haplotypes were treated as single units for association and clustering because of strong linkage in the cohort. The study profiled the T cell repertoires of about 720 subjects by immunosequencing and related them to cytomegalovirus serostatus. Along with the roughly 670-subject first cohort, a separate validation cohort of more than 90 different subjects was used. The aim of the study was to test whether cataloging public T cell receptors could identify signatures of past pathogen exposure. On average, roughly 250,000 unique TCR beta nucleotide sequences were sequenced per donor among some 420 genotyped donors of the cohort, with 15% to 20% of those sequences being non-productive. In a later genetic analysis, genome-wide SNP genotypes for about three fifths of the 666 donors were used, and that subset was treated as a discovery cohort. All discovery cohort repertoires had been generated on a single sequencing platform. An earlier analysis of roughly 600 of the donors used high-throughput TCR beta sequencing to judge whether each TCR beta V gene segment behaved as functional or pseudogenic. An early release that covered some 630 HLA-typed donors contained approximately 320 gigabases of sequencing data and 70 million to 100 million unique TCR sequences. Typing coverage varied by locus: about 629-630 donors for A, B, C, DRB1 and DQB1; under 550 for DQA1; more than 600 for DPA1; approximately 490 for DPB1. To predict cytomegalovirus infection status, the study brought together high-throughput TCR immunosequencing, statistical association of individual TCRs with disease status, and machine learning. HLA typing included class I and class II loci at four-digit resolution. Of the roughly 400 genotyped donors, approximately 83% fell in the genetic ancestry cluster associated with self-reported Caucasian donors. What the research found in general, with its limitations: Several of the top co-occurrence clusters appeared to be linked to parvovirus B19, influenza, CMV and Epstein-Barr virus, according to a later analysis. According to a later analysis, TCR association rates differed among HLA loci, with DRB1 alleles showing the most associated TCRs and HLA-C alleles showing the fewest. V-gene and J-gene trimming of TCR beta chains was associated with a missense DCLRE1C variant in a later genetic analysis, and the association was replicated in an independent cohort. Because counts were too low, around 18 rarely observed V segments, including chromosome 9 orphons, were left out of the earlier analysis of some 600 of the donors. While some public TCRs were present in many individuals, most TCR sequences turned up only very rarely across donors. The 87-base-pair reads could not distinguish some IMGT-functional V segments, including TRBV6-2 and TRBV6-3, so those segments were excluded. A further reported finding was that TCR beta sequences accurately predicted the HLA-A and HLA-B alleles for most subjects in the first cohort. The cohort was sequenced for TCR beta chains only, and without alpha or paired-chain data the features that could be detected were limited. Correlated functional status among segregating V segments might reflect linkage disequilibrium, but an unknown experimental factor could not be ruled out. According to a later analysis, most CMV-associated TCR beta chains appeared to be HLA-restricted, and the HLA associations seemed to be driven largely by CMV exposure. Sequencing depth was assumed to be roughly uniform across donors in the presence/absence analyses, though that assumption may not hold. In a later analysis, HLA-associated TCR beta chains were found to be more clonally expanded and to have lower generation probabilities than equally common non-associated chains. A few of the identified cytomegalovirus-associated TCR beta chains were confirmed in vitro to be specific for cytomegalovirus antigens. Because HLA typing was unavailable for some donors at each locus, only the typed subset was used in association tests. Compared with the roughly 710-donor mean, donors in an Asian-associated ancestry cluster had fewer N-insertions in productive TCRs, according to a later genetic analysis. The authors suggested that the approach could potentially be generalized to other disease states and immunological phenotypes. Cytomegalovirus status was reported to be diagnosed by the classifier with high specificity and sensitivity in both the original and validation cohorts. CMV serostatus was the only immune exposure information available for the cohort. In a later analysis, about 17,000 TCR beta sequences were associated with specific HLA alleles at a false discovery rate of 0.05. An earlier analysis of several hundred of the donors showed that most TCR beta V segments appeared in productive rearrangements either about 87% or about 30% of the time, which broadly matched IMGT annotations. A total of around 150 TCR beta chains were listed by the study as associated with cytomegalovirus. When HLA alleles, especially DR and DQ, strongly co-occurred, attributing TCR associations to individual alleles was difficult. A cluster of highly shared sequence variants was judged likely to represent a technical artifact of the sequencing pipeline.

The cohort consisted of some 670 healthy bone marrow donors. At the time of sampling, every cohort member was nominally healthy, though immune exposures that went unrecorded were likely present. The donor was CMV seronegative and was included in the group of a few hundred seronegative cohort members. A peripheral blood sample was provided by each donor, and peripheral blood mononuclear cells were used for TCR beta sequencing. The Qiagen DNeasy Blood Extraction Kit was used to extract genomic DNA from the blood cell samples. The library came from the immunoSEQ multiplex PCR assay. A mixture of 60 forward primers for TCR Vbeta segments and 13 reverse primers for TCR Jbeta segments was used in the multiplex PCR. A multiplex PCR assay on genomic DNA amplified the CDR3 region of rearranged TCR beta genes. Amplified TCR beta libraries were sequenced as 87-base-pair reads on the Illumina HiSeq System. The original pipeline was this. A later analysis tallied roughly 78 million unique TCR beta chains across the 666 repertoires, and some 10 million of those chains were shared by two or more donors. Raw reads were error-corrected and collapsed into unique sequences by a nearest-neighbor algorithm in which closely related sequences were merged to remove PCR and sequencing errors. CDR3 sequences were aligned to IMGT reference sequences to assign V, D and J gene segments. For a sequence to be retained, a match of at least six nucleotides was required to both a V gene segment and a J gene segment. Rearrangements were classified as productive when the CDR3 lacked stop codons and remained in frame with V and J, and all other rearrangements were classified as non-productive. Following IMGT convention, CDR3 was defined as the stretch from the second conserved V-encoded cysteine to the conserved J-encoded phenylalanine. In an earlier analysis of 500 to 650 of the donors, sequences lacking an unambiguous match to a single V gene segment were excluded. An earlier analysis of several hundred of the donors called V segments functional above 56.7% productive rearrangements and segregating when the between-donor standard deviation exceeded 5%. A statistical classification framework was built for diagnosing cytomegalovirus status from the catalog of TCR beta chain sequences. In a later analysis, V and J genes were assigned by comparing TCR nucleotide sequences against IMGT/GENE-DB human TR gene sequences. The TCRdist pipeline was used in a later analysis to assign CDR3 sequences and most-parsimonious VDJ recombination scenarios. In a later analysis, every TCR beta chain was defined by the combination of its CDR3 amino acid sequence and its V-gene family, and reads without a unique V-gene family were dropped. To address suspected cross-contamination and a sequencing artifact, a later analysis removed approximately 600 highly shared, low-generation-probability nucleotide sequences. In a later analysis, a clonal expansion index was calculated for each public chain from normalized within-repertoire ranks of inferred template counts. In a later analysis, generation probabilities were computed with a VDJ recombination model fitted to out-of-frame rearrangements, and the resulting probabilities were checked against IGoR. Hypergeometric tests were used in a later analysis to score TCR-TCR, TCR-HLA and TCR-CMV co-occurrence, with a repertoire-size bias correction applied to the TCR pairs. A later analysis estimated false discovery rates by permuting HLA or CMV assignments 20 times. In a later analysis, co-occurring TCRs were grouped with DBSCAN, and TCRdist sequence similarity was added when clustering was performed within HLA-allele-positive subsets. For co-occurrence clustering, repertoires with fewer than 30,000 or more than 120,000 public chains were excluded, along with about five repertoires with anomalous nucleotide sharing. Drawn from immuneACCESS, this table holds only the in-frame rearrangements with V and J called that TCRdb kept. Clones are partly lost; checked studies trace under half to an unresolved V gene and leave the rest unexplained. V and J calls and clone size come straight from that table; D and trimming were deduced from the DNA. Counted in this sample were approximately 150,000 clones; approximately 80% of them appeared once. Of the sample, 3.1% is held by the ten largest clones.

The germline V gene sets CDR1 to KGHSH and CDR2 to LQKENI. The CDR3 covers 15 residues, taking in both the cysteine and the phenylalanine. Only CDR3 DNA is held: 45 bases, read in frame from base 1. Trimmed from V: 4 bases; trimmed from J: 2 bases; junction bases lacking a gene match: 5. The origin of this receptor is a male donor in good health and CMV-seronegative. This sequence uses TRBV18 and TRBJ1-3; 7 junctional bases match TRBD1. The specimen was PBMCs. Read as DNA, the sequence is TGTGCCAGCTCACAAAACAGGGGAACTGGAAACACCATATATTTT. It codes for CASSQNRGTGNTIYF.